Each of the 20 T cell receptor beta chains below was sequenced from the same sample in a study of blood T cell repertoires in COVID-19. Assay: immunoSEQ multiplex PCR; the TCRdb copy retains only in-frame clones and omits some. The sample records around 340,000 clones, roughly 90% being singletons. The sequenced sample consisted of peripheral blood. Receptors were obtained from a woman aged 55-75 years with COVID-19, enrolled during active disease.

This rearrangement joins TRBV10-3 to TRBJ1-2; D unresolved. CDR3 length: 16 residues. CDR1 and CDR2 from the germline V gene are ENHRY and SYGVKD. V lost 6 bases and J 4 bases, leaving 21 bases between the germline ends. CDR3 amino acids: CAISPEGSRRSYGYTF. As DNA, the CDR3 is TGTGCCATCAGCCCGGAAGGAAGCCGGAGGTCCTATGGCTACACCTTC.

The chain joins TRBV18 to TRBJ1-1, with no clear D. CDR1 KGHSH and CDR2 LQKENI come from the germline V gene. V was shortened by 0 bases and J by 1 base, with 9 bases between the two germline ends. The CDR3 runs to 15 residues. The CDR3 bases are TGTGCCAGCTCACCACCAGCCACCAAGAACACTGAAGCTTTCTTT. This gives the protein CASSPPATKNTEAFF.

This rearrangement joins TRBV7-8 to TRBJ1-2, with a weak D call TRBD1 (6 bases). This CDR3 region has 14 residues. The V end was cut by 5 bases, the J end by 5 bases, with 15 bases between. Germline CDR1 reads SGHVS; CDR2 reads FQNEAQ. The CDR3 protein is CASSGPGHAYGYTF. The CDR3 region has the DNA TGTGCCAGCAGCGGACCGGGACATGCTTATGGCTACACCTTC.

V and J are TRBV6-6 and TRBJ1-4; TRBD1 might be the D (5 bases). Germline values: CDR1 MNHNY, CDR2 SVGAGI (reference sequence). This CDR3 region has 16 residues. The germline V and J ends were trimmed by 2 bases and 2 bases, with 12 bases remaining between them. The CDR3 spells CASSYLGRGTNEKLFF. Written as DNA, the CDR3 is TGTGCCAGCAGTTACCTGGGGCGGGGGACTAATGAAAAACTGTTTTTT.

The chain has TRBV5-4 and TRBJ1-1; the D is unclear. Deletions cut 5 bases from V and 1 base from J, with 12 bases between. Germline-derived CDR1 and CDR2 are SGHNT and YYREEE (reference sequence). The CDR3 is 14 amino acids. The CDR3, as DNA: TGTGCCAGCAGTCCAGCAGCGGGGAACACTGAAGCTTTCTTT. Amino acids: CASSPAAGNTEAFF.

The chain is built from TRBV6-5 and TRBJ1-1, with D tentatively TRBD1 (5 bases). Per germline, CDR1 MNHEY and CDR2 SVGAGI. This CDR3 is built from 14 residues. Trimming pared 0 bases from V and 4 bases from J, leaving 9 bases between. The CDR3 DNA sequence: TGTGCCAGCAGTTACTCGCAGGGCTCCACTGAAGCTTTCTTT. Protein sequence: CASSYSQGSTEAFF.

V is TRBV7-9 and J is TRBJ2-6, with a possible D match to TRBD1 (5 bases). The CDR3 consists of 14 residues. Germline V gene data show CDR1 as SEHNR and CDR2 as FQNEAQ (reference sequence). The V end lost 5 bases, the J end lost 0 bases, and 5 bases lay between the germline ends. Here the CDR3 DNA reads TGTGCCAGCAGCCAGGGCTCTGGGGCCAACGTCCTGACTTTC. This sequence encodes CASSQGSGANVLTF.

DNA for the CDR3: TGTGCCAGTCTACCCTGGGACAGGGGCGCCAGCAATCAGCCCCAGCATTTT. This gives the protein CASLPWDRGASNQPQHF. The chain is built from TRBV19 and TRBJ1-5, with 10 bases that match TRBD1. The germline V gene has CDR1 LNHDA and CDR2 SQIVND (reference sequence). This CDR3 spans 17 amino acids. The junction had 11 bases not matched to a gene; V was cut back by 8 bases and J by 1 base.

The V and J genes are TRBV6-6 and TRBJ2-4, with D tentatively TRBD2 (6 bases). The ends were cut back, 8 bases at V and 7 bases at J, with 12 bases in the middle. This CDR3 region has 12 residues. The germline V gene encodes CDR1 MNHNY and CDR2 SVGAGI (reference sequence). CDR3 nucleotide sequence: TGTGCCAGCCGTGGAGGGGCCAACATTCAGTACTTC. It yields the protein CASRGGANIQYF.

This chain uses TRBV4-1 with TRBJ1-2; no clear D gene. V was pared by 0 bases and J by 7 bases, with 18 bases between. The CDR3 loop spans 16 amino acids. Germline V lookup: CDR1 MGHRA, CDR2 YSYEKL. DNA for the CDR3: TGCGCCAGCAGCCAAGATCGTTATCGGGCCGCGGGTGGCTACACCTTC. Protein product: CASSQDRYRAAGGYTF.

Comments on this clone: Other DNA sequences in the sample encode the same CDR3. The J gene is TRBJ2-3, the V gene TRBV4-1, with D possibly matching TRBD2 (6 bases). CDR3 length: 14 amino acids. The germline CDR1 and CDR2 sequences are MGHRA and YSYEKL. V was clipped by 4 bases and J by 1 base, with 9 bases between them. The CDR3 spells CASSRGGGTDTQYF. In DNA, the CDR3 is TGCGCCAGCAGCCGGGGCGGGGGCACAGATACGCAGTATTTT.

The V gene is TRBV7-2, the J gene TRBJ1-5; 8 bases agree with TRBD1. From germline, CDR1 is SGHTA and CDR2 FQGNSA. CDR3 length: 14 amino acids. V shed 3 bases and J 5 bases; nucleotides not matched to a gene: 3. CDR3 bases: TGTGCCAGCAGCTTTACAGGGGGGGATCAGCCCCAGCATTTT. This translates into CASSFTGGDQPQHF.

The chain recombines TRBV9 with TRBJ2-6; tentatively, D is TRBD2 (5 bases). CDR1 is SGDLS, CDR2 YYNGEE, per germline. This CDR3 is 15 amino acids long. V was shortened by 6 bases and J by 2 bases, with 12 bases between the two germline ends. CDR3 residues: CASTLRGAGANVLTF. The DNA for the CDR3 is TGTGCCAGCACTCTTCGGGGAGCTGGGGCCAACGTCCTGACTTTC.

The chain is built from TRBV7-9 and TRBJ2-7; a weak D match, TRBD1 (6 bases). This CDR3 is built from 14 residues. Germline assignment: CDR1 SEHNR and CDR2 FQNEAQ (reference sequence). V was cut by 1 base and J by 6 bases, with 13 bases left in between. CDR3 amino acids: CASSLGGPGAEQYF. CDR3 bases: TGTGCCAGCAGCTTAGGGGGGCCAGGGGCCGAGCAGTACTTC.

The gene calls are TRBV11-3 and TRBJ1-1; D not resolved. Trimming pared 0 bases from V and 5 bases from J, leaving 7 bases between. Germline V gene lookup returns CDR1 SGHNT and CDR2 YENEEA. CDR3 length equals 13 residues. The CDR3 is CASSLERRTEAFF. DNA for the CDR3: TGTGCCAGCAGCTTAGAGAGGAGGACTGAAGCTTTCTTT.

The V call is TRBV4-3, the J call TRBJ1-2, with TRBD1 identical over 9 bases. J lost 5 bases, V lost 0 bases, and 10 bases had no gene match. Germline V CDR1 and CDR2: LGHNA, YSLEER. The CDR3 length is 17 residues. The CDR3 is CASSQDRGQGRGYGYTF. DNA of the CDR3: TGCGCCAGCAGCCAAGATCGGGGACAGGGCCGGGGTTATGGCTACACCTTC.

For the CDR3, the DNA is TGTGCCAGCAGCGTACCAGGGGGAAGCTATGGCTACACCTTC. It codes for CASSVPGGSYGYTF. The rearrangement links TRBV9 to TRBJ1-2, with 7 positions matching TRBD1. This CDR3 has 14 residues. The junction had 4 bases not matched to a gene; V was cut back by 1 base and J by 4 bases. The germline V gene encodes CDR1 SGDLS and CDR2 YYNGEE.

The genes are TRBV20-1 and TRBJ1-1; TRBD1 might be the D (6 bases). CDR1 is DFQATT, CDR2 SNEGSKA, per germline (reference sequence). The CDR3 covers 13 residues. V shed 3 bases and J shed 6 bases, with 14 bases lying between them. The CDR3 loop is CSASRTRTAEAFF. CDR3 nucleotide sequence: TGCAGTGCTAGTCGGACGAGGACAGCTGAAGCTTTCTTT.

The chain employs TRBV29-1 and TRBJ2-2; D might be TRBD1 (7 bases). This CDR3 is built from 15 residues. CDR1 is SQVTM and CDR2 is ANQGSEA in the germline V gene. Trimming removed 6 bases from V and 4 bases from J, with 18 bases in between. CDR3 amino acids: CSVEKEGTATGELFF. CDR3 bases: TGCAGCGTGGAGAAGGAGGGGACAGCCACCGGGGAGCTGTTTTTT.

The gene calls are TRBV12-3 or TRBV12-4 and TRBJ1-1; D might be TRBD1 (6 bases). This CDR3 is 13 amino acids long. V lost 6 bases to trimming and J lost 0 bases, with 8 bases between them. The CDR3: CASRPGVNTEAFF. The CDR3 bases are TGTGCCAGCAGGCCAGGGGTGAACACTGAAGCTTTCTTT.